This is a list of T cell receptor beta chains from one sample in a study of cytomegalovirus exposure and HLA in healthy donors. This table comes from immunoSEQ multiplex PCR, and its TCRdb copy is limited to in-frame clones, with some not included. Of over 200,000 clones listed, around nine tenths are singletons. The specimen was PBMCs. These receptors all come from a woman aged 18-30 years in good health and CMV-seronegative. CDR3s include the opening cysteine and the closing phenylalanine or tryptophan. A D gene is named only where the DNA matches it firmly.

V gene	D gene	J gene	CDR3 protein	CDR3 DNA
TRBV4-3	-	TRBJ2-7	CASSQDSSYEQYF	TGCGCCAGCAGCCAAGACAGCTCCTACGAGCAGTACTTC
TRBV7-2	-	TRBJ1-2	CASSLGGHNVINYGYTF	TGTGCCAGCAGCTTAGGGGGACACAACGTGATAAACTATGGCTACACCTTC
TRBV27	TRBD2	TRBJ2-3	CASSLGLADTDTQYF	TGTGCCAGCAGTCTAGGACTAGCGGACACAGATACGCAGTATTTT
TRBV27	TRBD2	TRBJ2-1	CASSDSGSSYNEQFF	TGTGCCAGCAGTGATAGCGGGAGCTCCTACAATGAGCAGTTCTTC
TRBV2	-	TRBJ2-7	CASLGEGGDEQYF	TGTGCCAGCCTCGGGGAAGGCGGTGACGAGCAGTACTTC
TRBV5-1	TRBD2	TRBJ2-1	CASSLIEASGAYNEQFF	TGCGCCAGCAGCTTGATTGAGGCTAGCGGAGCCTACAATGAGCAGTTCTTC
TRBV5-8	TRBD2	TRBJ2-5	CASSFGAGGLETQYF	TGTGCCAGCAGCTTCGGAGCGGGAGGGCTTGAGACCCAGTACTTC
TRBV7-6	TRBD2	TRBJ2-7	CASSLEGGEQYF	TGTGCCAGCAGCTTGGAGGGAGGGGAGCAGTACTTC
TRBV27	TRBD2	TRBJ2-1	CATVQRTSGGVQYNEQFF	TGTGCCACCGTCCAGCGGACTAGCGGGGGAGTACAGTACAATGAGCAGTTCTTC
TRBV28	TRBD1	TRBJ2-2	CASRNLDRAAGELFF	TGTGCCAGCAGGAACCTAGACAGGGCAGCCGGGGAGCTGTTTTTT
TRBV29-1	-	TRBJ1-2	CSVDGAANYGYTF	TGCAGCGTTGATGGGGCAGCGAACTATGGCTACACCTTC
TRBV28	-	TRBJ1-4	CASSFSGAREKLFF	TGTGCCAGCAGTTTTTCAGGGGCGCGGGAAAAACTGTTTTTT
TRBV7-8	TRBD1	TRBJ2-7	CASSLVDRASYEQYF	TGTGCCAGCAGCTTAGTTGACAGGGCCTCTTACGAGCAGTACTTC